The rows below give T cell receptor beta chains drawn from one sample of a study of cytomegalovirus exposure and HLA in healthy donors. Libraries were prepared by immunoSEQ multiplex PCR; TCRdb keeps only in-frame clonotypes and omits some of them. The repertoire holds around 140,000 clones, with 77% as singletons. Specimen: PBMCs. The origin of the receptors is a female donor in good health and CMV-seronegative. The CDR3 runs from the conserved cysteine through the conserved F or W. Fields, in order: V gene, J gene, clone size, D gene, CDR3 protein, CDR3 DNA. The D gene is left open where the match is weak. Only some rows state a clone size, as once, few, many or a class for expanded clones.

v_gene: TRBV27; j_gene: TRBJ2-1; abundance: -; d_gene: TRBD2; CDR3aa: CASSLPTTEGLPNEQFF; CDR3nt: TGTGCCAGCAGTTTACCCACTACCGAGGGACTACCCAATGAGCAGTTCTTC
v_gene: TRBV19; j_gene: TRBJ1-1; abundance: -; d_gene: TRBD1; CDR3aa: CASTKAGTGFGEAFF; CDR3nt: TGTGCCAGTACGAAGGCCGGGACAGGCTTTGGTGAAGCTTTCTTT
v_gene: TRBV18; j_gene: TRBJ2-7; abundance: -; d_gene: TRBD1; CDR3aa: CASARDRPYEQYF; CDR3nt: TGTGCCAGCGCCCGGGACAGGCCCTACGAGCAGTACTTC
v_gene: TRBV11-1; j_gene: TRBJ1-5; abundance: many; d_gene: -; CDR3aa: CASSLSPGVNQPQHF; CDR3nt: TGTGCCAGCAGCTTGTCGCCAGGTGTCAATCAGCCCCAGCATTTT
v_gene: TRBV5-1; j_gene: TRBJ2-1; abundance: few; d_gene: TRBD2; CDR3aa: CASSLRVAGTYNEQFF; CDR3nt: TGCGCCAGCAGCTTGCGAGTAGCGGGTACCTACAATGAGCAGTTCTTC
v_gene: TRBV19; j_gene: TRBJ1-2; abundance: few; d_gene: -; CDR3aa: CASSITGWGYTF; CDR3nt: TGTGCCAGTAGTATAACAGGGTGGGGCTACACCTTC
v_gene: TRBV10-2; j_gene: TRBJ2-7; abundance: -; d_gene: TRBD2; CDR3aa: CASRLRASGNYEQYF; CDR3nt: TGCGCCAGCAGATTAAGGGCTAGCGGCAACTACGAGCAGTACTTC
v_gene: TRBV19; j_gene: TRBJ2-1; abundance: -; d_gene: TRBD1; CDR3aa: CASTPPDRESSNEQFF; CDR3nt: TGTGCCAGTACCCCGCCTGACAGGGAGTCTAGCAATGAGCAGTTCTTC
v_gene: TRBV7-9; j_gene: TRBJ2-2; abundance: -; d_gene: TRBD1; CDR3aa: CASSLAGTGGGELFF; CDR3nt: TGTGCCAGCAGCTTAGCTGGGACAGGGGGCGGGGAGCTGTTTTTT
v_gene: TRBV10-3; j_gene: TRBJ2-2; abundance: -; d_gene: -; CDR3aa: CAIAGPANTGELFF; CDR3nt: TGTGCCATTGCGGGGCCCGCGAACACCGGGGAGCTGTTTTTT
v_gene: TRBV19; j_gene: TRBJ1-4; abundance: few; d_gene: -; CDR3aa: CASCNPGQGREKLFF; CDR3nt: TGTGCCAGTTGCAACCCGGGACAAGGTCGTGAAAAACTGTTTTTT
v_gene: TRBV15; j_gene: TRBJ1-5; abundance: once; d_gene: -; CDR3aa: CATSRDHGQVRLAHF; CDR3nt: TGTGCCACCAGCAGAGATCATGGCCAGGTTCGCTTGGCGCATTTT
v_gene: TRBV9; j_gene: TRBJ2-5; abundance: -; d_gene: TRBD2; CDR3aa: CASSVDPSGRETQYF; CDR3nt: TGTGCCAGCAGCGTAGATCCTAGCGGCCGAGAGACCCAGTACTTC
v_gene: TRBV6-6; j_gene: TRBJ1-1; abundance: -; d_gene: -; CDR3aa: CASSYSTEYTEAFF; CDR3nt: TGTGCCAGCAGTTACTCGACAGAATACACTGAAGCTTTCTTT
v_gene: TRBV9; j_gene: TRBJ2-5; abundance: -; d_gene: -; CDR3aa: CASSVGAASEAQYF; CDR3nt: TGTGCCAGCAGCGTAGGGGCAGCTTCGGAGGCCCAGTACTTC
v_gene: TRBV9; j_gene: TRBJ1-2; abundance: -; d_gene: -; CDR3aa: CASSAGGRNPLYGYTF; CDR3nt: TGTGCCAGCAGCGCCGGGGGACGAAACCCACTCTATGGCTACACCTTC
v_gene: TRBV6-5; j_gene: TRBJ2-1; abundance: few; d_gene: -; CDR3aa: CASSPGRGAVNEQFF; CDR3nt: TGTGCCAGCAGCCCCGGAAGGGGCGCGGTCAATGAGCAGTTCTTC
v_gene: TRBV27; j_gene: TRBJ2-7; abundance: few; d_gene: TRBD2; CDR3aa: CASSQLAGEEQYF; CDR3nt: TGTGCCAGCAGCCAACTAGCGGGAGAAGAGCAGTACTTC
v_gene: TRBV2; j_gene: TRBJ2-7; abundance: -; d_gene: -; CDR3aa: CASRTLADDEQYF; CDR3nt: TGTGCCAGCAGGACCCTAGCTGACGACGAGCAGTACTTC
v_gene: TRBV5-1; j_gene: TRBJ2-2; abundance: -; d_gene: -; CDR3aa: CASRPGQLNTGELFF; CDR3nt: TGCGCCAGCAGACCTGGACAGTTGAACACCGGGGAGCTGTTTTTT
v_gene: TRBV6-6; j_gene: TRBJ1-1; abundance: -; d_gene: -; CDR3aa: CASLAGEAFF; CDR3nt: TGTGCCAGCCTAGCCGGTGAAGCTTTCTTT
v_gene: TRBV6-1; j_gene: TRBJ2-2; abundance: -; d_gene: TRBD1; CDR3aa: CASPRQGANTGELFF; CDR3nt: TGTGCCAGCCCGAGACAGGGCGCGAACACCGGGGAGCTGTTTTTT
v_gene: TRBV10-1; j_gene: TRBJ1-3; abundance: -; d_gene: -; CDR3aa: CASKDNGNTIYF; CDR3nt: TGCGCCAGCAAGGACAATGGAAACACCATATATTTT
v_gene: TRBV7-8; j_gene: TRBJ2-3; abundance: once; d_gene: -; CDR3aa: CASSPFTDTQYF; CDR3nt: TGTGCCAGCAGCCCCTTTACAGATACGCAGTATTTT
v_gene: TRBV6-5; j_gene: TRBJ2-7; abundance: -; d_gene: -; CDR3aa: CASSYSIRGPREQYF; CDR3nt: TGTGCCAGCAGTTACTCGATTAGGGGTCCAAGGGAGCAGTACTTC
v_gene: TRBV2; j_gene: TRBJ2-1; abundance: few; d_gene: TRBD1; CDR3aa: CASSSTGGPGNEQFF; CDR3nt: TGTGCCAGCAGCAGTACAGGGGGCCCTGGCAATGAGCAGTTCTTC
v_gene: TRBV7-9; j_gene: TRBJ1-3; abundance: -; d_gene: -; CDR3aa: CASSGPEPTDF; CDR3nt: TGTGCCAGCAGCGGGCCGGAACCCACGGATTTT
v_gene: TRBV2; j_gene: TRBJ1-5; abundance: -; d_gene: -; CDR3aa: CASSEQGAQNQPQHF; CDR3nt: TGTGCCAGCAGTGAACAAGGGGCCCAGAATCAGCCCCAGCATTTT
v_gene: TRBV6-4; j_gene: TRBJ2-7; abundance: -; d_gene: -; CDR3aa: CASSEGTSYEQYF; CDR3nt: TGTGCCAGCAGTGAGGGGACTTCCTACGAGCAGTACTTC
v_gene: TRBV19; j_gene: TRBJ1-2; abundance: -; d_gene: -; CDR3aa: CASGEGGSGYGYTF; CDR3nt: TGTGCCAGCGGCGAGGGTGGATCAGGCTATGGCTACACCTTC
v_gene: TRBV7-9; j_gene: TRBJ2-3; abundance: -; d_gene: -; CDR3aa: CASSRGGQAQYF; CDR3nt: TGTGCCAGCAGCCGCGGGGGACAAGCGCAGTATTTT
v_gene: TRBV6-1; j_gene: TRBJ2-3; abundance: -; d_gene: -; CDR3aa: CASSSRTLLDTQYF; CDR3nt: TGTGCCAGCAGTTCTAGGACTCTACTAGATACGCAGTATTTT
v_gene: TRBV7-2; j_gene: TRBJ2-3; abundance: -; d_gene: -; CDR3aa: CASSLAVQGLDTQYF; CDR3nt: TGTGCCAGCAGCTTAGCTGTACAGGGATTGGATACGCAGTATTTT
v_gene: TRBV6-6; j_gene: TRBJ2-7; abundance: -; d_gene: -; CDR3aa: CASVVRYEQYF; CDR3nt: TGTGCCAGCGTAGTCCGCTACGAGCAGTACTTC
v_gene: TRBV6-1; j_gene: TRBJ1-2; abundance: -; d_gene: -; CDR3aa: CASGVDFYGYTF; CDR3nt: TGTGCCAGCGGAGTAGACTTCTATGGCTACACCTTC
v_gene: TRBV12-5; j_gene: TRBJ2-5; abundance: few; d_gene: TRBD1; CDR3aa: CASGLGQGALETQYF; CDR3nt: TGTGCTAGTGGTTTGGGACAGGGGGCGTTGGAGACCCAGTACTTC
v_gene: TRBV5-1; j_gene: TRBJ2-1; abundance: -; d_gene: TRBD2; CDR3aa: CASSLGSTSANEQFF; CDR3nt: TGCGCCAGCAGCTTGGGTAGCACTAGCGCAAATGAGCAGTTCTTC